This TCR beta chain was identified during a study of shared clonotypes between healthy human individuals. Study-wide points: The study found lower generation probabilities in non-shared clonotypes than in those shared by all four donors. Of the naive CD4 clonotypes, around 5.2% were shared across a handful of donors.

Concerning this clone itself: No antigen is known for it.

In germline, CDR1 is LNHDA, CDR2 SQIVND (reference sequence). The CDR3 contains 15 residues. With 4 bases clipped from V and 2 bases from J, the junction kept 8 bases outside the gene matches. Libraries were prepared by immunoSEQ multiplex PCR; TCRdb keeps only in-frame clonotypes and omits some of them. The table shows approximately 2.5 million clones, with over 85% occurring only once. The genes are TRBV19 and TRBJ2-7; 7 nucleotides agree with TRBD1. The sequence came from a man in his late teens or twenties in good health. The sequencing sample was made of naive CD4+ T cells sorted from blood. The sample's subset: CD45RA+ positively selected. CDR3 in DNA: TGTGCCAGTAGTACCCAAGACAGGGTGGCCTACGAGCAGTACTTC. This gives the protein CASSTQDRVAYEQYF.